This is a list of T cell receptor beta chains from one sample in a study of blood T cell repertoires in COVID-19. The method was immunoSEQ multiplex PCR; TCRdb's version includes in-frame clones alone and lacks a portion of them. This table holds over 200,000 clones, 87% found once. Material for sequencing was PBMCs or T cells enriched from blood (not recorded which). The receptors derive from a man between 18 and 29 years old with acute COVID-19. CDR3s include the opening cysteine and the closing phenylalanine or tryptophan. A D gene is named only where the DNA matches it firmly. Clone size is given for some rows only: seen once, a few or many times, or a class if the clone is expanded.

>NA|NA|TRBV5-1|TRBJ1-2
TGCGCCAGCAGCGGAGGGGACTATGGCTACACCTTC
CASSGGDYGYTF
>NA|few|TRBV5-1|TRBJ2-3
TGCGCCAGCAGCTTGGAGGGCGACAGCCGCACAGATACGCAGTATTTT
CASSLEGDSRTDTQYF
>NA|NA|TRBV11-1|TRBJ2-5
TGTGCCAGCAGCTTGCCGGAGGGTTGGGAGACCCAGTACTTC
CASSLPEGWETQYF
>NA|NA|TRBV25-1|TRBJ1-6
TGTGCCAGCAGCGACACCGGACAGAGCGCGAATTCACCCCTCCACTTT
CASSDTGQSANSPLHF
>NA|NA|TRBV2|TRBJ2-3
TGTGCCAGCACCCGCCCCCCGGGAACAGATACGCAGTATTTT
CASTRPPGTDTQYF
>NA|NA|TRBV30|TRBJ1-1
TGTGCCTGGAGTAGGCCCGGGACTGAAGCTTTCTTT
CAWSRPGTEAFF
>TRBD1|NA|TRBV11-3|TRBJ2-1
TGTGCCAGCAGCCCCCAGGGTGCAGGGGGCAATGAGCAGTTCTTC
CASSPQGAGGNEQFF
>TRBD2|NA|TRBV7-3|TRBJ2-1
TGTGCCAGCAGCTTATATGGCGGGAGCTCCTACAATGAGCAGTTCTTC
CASSLYGGSSYNEQFF
>NA|NA|TRBV7-9|TRBJ1-1
TGTGCCAGCAGCTTAGCGTTAAGGGGCACTGAAGCTTTCTTT
CASSLALRGTEAFF
>TRBD2|NA|TRBV11-3|TRBJ2-3
TGTGCCAGCAGCCAGGGACTAGCGGGGTATAGCACAGATACGCAGTATTTT
CASSQGLAGYSTDTQYF
>NA|NA|TRBV4-3|TRBJ1-1
TGCGCCAGCAGCCAAGATAAAGGGAGGGGAGCTTTCTTT
CASSQDKGRGAFF
>TRBD1|NA|TRBV27|TRBJ2-3
TGTGCCAGCAGTTCGCGACAGGGAGTGGTAGATACGCAGTATTTT
CASSSRQGVVDTQYF
>TRBD1|once|TRBV30|TRBJ1-4
TGTGCCTGGTCCCGGGACAGGGGTTTTTGGAGTGAAAAACTGTTTTTT
CAWSRDRGFWSEKLFF
>NA|NA|TRBV7-9|TRBJ2-1
TGTGCCAGCAGCTTAGCGAGTACTTCCACCCGGGTCTCAACAAGTGAGCAGTTCTTC
CASSLASTSTRVSTSEQFF
>NA|NA|TRBV7-2|TRBJ2-7
TGTGCCAGCAGCTCCGTCGGAGGGGGGGCTTACGAGCAGTACTTC
CASSSVGGGAYEQYF
>TRBD2|NA|TRBV4-2|TRBJ2-7
TGTGCCAGCAGCCAAGGTATAACTAGCGAATACGAGCAGTACTTC
CASSQGITSEYEQYF
>TRBD1|NA|TRBV5-8|TRBJ2-1
TGTGCCAGCAGCTATGGACAGGTCGCCTACAATGAGCAGTTCTTC
CASSYGQVAYNEQFF
>NA|NA|TRBV6-2/TRBV6-3|TRBJ2-3
TGTGCCAGCAGTTACTCGATAATTGAGTATGCAGATACGCAGTATTTT
CASSYSIIEYADTQYF
>TRBD1|NA|TRBV18|TRBJ1-5
TGTGCCAGCTCACCACCAGGACAGGGAAGATATAGCAATCAGCCCCAGCATTTT
CASSPPGQGRYSNQPQHF
>NA|many|TRBV4-1|TRBJ2-5
TGCGCCAGCAGCCAATTTTCGGGAGTACAAGAGACCCAGTACTTC
CASSQFSGVQETQYF
>TRBD1|NA|TRBV29-1|TRBJ1-1
TGCAGCGTTGGACAGGGGGGCACTGAAGCTTTCTTT
CSVGQGGTEAFF
>TRBD2|NA|TRBV28|TRBJ2-7
TGTGCCAGCAACACGGAAGGACTAGTCTACGAGCAGTACTTC
CASNTEGLVYEQYF
>TRBD1|NA|TRBV30|TRBJ2-7
TGTGCCTGGGGACGGGACAGACCCTACGAGCAGTACTTC
CAWGRDRPYEQYF
>NA|NA|TRBV7-9|TRBJ2-7
TGTGCCAGCAGCCCAATCCCCTACGAGCAGTACTTC
CASSPIPYEQYF
>NA|NA|TRBV2|TRBJ2-7
TGTGCCAGCAGAATTACGGCGGCTCGGGAGCAGTACTTC
CASRITAAREQYF
>NA|NA|TRBV4-3|TRBJ2-1
TGCGCCAGCAGCCAAGAACTATACAATGAGCAGTTCTTC
CASSQELYNEQFF
>NA|once|TRBV5-1|TRBJ2-7
TGCGCCAGCAGCTTGACAGGGAACTCCTACGAGCAGTACTTC
CASSLTGNSYEQYF
>TRBD1|few|TRBV30|TRBJ1-2
TGTGCCTGGAGTGCCTTAGGACAGGGGGCGGGTGGCTACACCTTC
CAWSALGQGAGGYTF
>NA|NA|TRBV3-1/TRBV3-2|TRBJ2-7
TGTGCCAGCAGCCAAGATGAGACAGTTCCCTACGAGCAGTACTTC
CASSQDETVPYEQYF
>NA|NA|TRBV7-2|TRBJ2-1
TGTGCCAGCAGCTCAGGACTGGACTACAATGAGCAGTTCTTC
CASSSGLDYNEQFF
>NA|NA|TRBV9|TRBJ2-7
TGTGCCAGCAGCGTAGGGGGCGGGACGAGCTCCTACGAGCAGTACTTC
CASSVGGGTSSYEQYF
>TRBD1|NA|TRBV19|TRBJ1-5
TGTGCCAGTTTTACACAGGGGACGGGCAATCAGCCCCAGCATTTT
CASFTQGTGNQPQHF
>NA|NA|TRBV6-5|TRBJ1-4
TGTGCCGGCGCAGGAGGGGCTTGGGATAATGAAAAACTGTTTTTT
CAGAGGAWDNEKLFF
>TRBD1|NA|TRBV7-8|TRBJ2-2
TGTGCCAGCAGCTTAGCTAACAGGGGGACCGGGGAGCTGTTTTTT
CASSLANRGTGELFF
>NA|NA|TRBV3-1/TRBV3-2|TRBJ2-7
TGTGCCAGCAGCCAAGTTCAGGGCGGCGAGCAGTACTTC
CASSQVQGGEQYF
>NA|NA|TRBV5-6|TRBJ1-4
TGTGCCAGCAGCTTTCTGGACAGCGAGGAAAAACTGTTTTTT
CASSFLDSEEKLFF
>TRBD1|NA|TRBV13|TRBJ1-2
TGTGCCAGCAGCTTAGGGACAGGGCAGGCTAACTATGGCTACACCTTC
CASSLGTGQANYGYTF
>NA|NA|TRBV10-3|TRBJ1-2
TGTGCCATCAGCTCCCTAGGGAGGGCAAGCTATGGCTACACCTTC
CAISSLGRASYGYTF
>NA|NA|TRBV28|TRBJ2-1
TGTGCCAGCAGGGGGGGGGCGTCTTCTTACAATGAGCAGTTCTTC
CASRGGASSYNEQFF
>NA|NA|TRBV25-1|TRBJ2-2
TGTGCCAGCAGCGGGGTTGGGCCCTACACCGGGGAGCTGTTTTTT
CASSGVGPYTGELFF
>TRBD2|NA|TRBV4-3|TRBJ2-1
TGCGCCAGCAGCCAAGTACTAGCGGGGTATAATGAGCAGTTCTTC
CASSQVLAGYNEQFF
>NA|NA|TRBV6-1|TRBJ1-3
TGTGCCAGCAGTGAACCGGGCTCTGGAAACACCATATATTTT
CASSEPGSGNTIYF
>TRBD2|NA|TRBV2|TRBJ2-7
TGTGCCAGCAGTGAAGATGGACTAGTGGGCTACGAGCAGTACTTC
CASSEDGLVGYEQYF
>TRBD1|once|TRBV11-3|TRBJ1-2
TGTGCCAGCAGCTCTGGACAGGGACCCTATGGCTACACCTTC
CASSSGQGPYGYTF
>TRBD2|NA|TRBV30|TRBJ2-1
TGTGCCTGGAGGGGTAGGACTAGCGGGAGCGGGTTTTACAATGAGCAGTTCTTC
CAWRGRTSGSGFYNEQFF
>NA|NA|TRBV19|TRBJ2-1
TGTGCCAGTAGTATCAGTTGGAGTACCCACAATGAGCAGTTCTTC
CASSISWSTHNEQFF
>TRBD2|NA|TRBV6-5|TRBJ2-3
TGTGCCAGCAACCTAGCGGCGGGCACAGATACGCAGTATTTT
CASNLAAGTDTQYF
>NA|NA|TRBV6-5|TRBJ1-3
TGTGCCAGCAGTTACGGGGGGGGCTCTGGAAACACCATATATTTT
CASSYGGGSGNTIYF
>TRBD2|NA|TRBV3-1/TRBV3-2|TRBJ2-3
TGTGCCAGCAGCCCGACCCCTCTAGCGGGAGCAGATACGCAGTATTTT
CASSPTPLAGADTQYF
>TRBD1|NA|TRBV28|TRBJ2-7
TGTGCCAGCAGCTCACCGGGACAGGGTAACCACGAGCAGTACTTC
CASSSPGQGNHEQYF
>TRBD2|NA|TRBV27|TRBJ2-7
TGTGCCACCCAGGGACTAGCGGGAGGAGACTACGAGCAGTACTTC
CATQGLAGGDYEQYF
>NA|NA|TRBV30|TRBJ2-1
TGTGCCTGGACCAGGGGAGGGAATGAGCAGTTCTTC
CAWTRGGNEQFF
>NA|NA|TRBV7-2|TRBJ2-1
TGTGCCAGCAGCTCCAAGAGGGGACACCAAAGCGGCTACAATGAGCAGTTCTTC
CASSSKRGHQSGYNEQFF
>TRBD2|NA|TRBV28|TRBJ2-7
TGTGCCAGCAGGGACGGGACTAGCGGCACGAAAACGGGTGAGCAGTACTTC
CASRDGTSGTKTGEQYF
>NA|NA|TRBV7-2|TRBJ2-7
TGTGCCAGCAGCTCGTATGTCAGCTCCTACGAGCAGTACTTC
CASSSYVSSYEQYF
>TRBD1|NA|TRBV4-1|TRBJ2-2
TGCGCCAGCAGCCTACCGGGACAGTCCGGGGAGCTGTTTTTT
CASSLPGQSGELFF
>NA|NA|TRBV5-4|TRBJ2-7
TGTGCCAGCAGCCCGGGGACGGGGGAGTCCTACGAGCAGTACTTC
CASSPGTGESYEQYF
>NA|once|TRBV7-6|TRBJ1-1
TGTGCCAGCAGCTTAGCGACAGGGAACACTGAAGCTTTCTTT
CASSLATGNTEAFF
>NA|NA|TRBV25-1|TRBJ2-2
TGTGCCAGCAGTGAATCGATAGCGCCCACCGGGGAGCTGTTTTTT
CASSESIAPTGELFF
>TRBD2|NA|TRBV28|TRBJ2-2
TGTGCCAGTTCGGAGGTAGCGGGCACCGGGGAGCTGTTTTTT
CASSEVAGTGELFF